These T cell receptor beta chains were read from a single sample in a study of tumor-infiltrating lymphocytes in primary liver carcinoma. TCRdb used MiXCR to reprocess the multiplex PCR reads, holding one entry per CDR3 protein. The data hold about 37,000 distinct CDR3 sequences, with 75% observed a single time. Material for sequencing was tumor-adjacent normal liver tissue. These receptor sequences come from a man in his forties or fifties with primary liver carcinoma and hepatitis B virus infection. Each CDR3 is given without its conserved first and last residue. The order of the fields is V gene, J gene, CDR3 protein.

TRBV12-3/TRBV12-4	TRBJ2-5	DSAQGQSQETQY
TRBV11-3	TRBJ2-1	ASSRGPTHNEQF
TRBV11-1	TRBJ2-7	ASRGIRSNEQY
TRBV11-2	TRBJ1-3	ASILGGDQGNTIY
TRBV29-1	TRBJ1-2	SVKRGTYGYT
TRBV30	TRBJ2-7	AWSVEYSYEQY
TRBV10-3	TRBJ2-2	AIKGTANARELF
TRBV11-2	TRBJ1-1	ASSLERTGIDTGAF
TRBV6-5	TRBJ1-1	ASSYQPGPYAEAL
TRBV12-3/TRBV12-4	TRBJ2-1	ASFSSGRAGEQF
TRBV7-8	TRBJ2-6	ASSFPEGSGANVLT
TRBV7-9	TRBJ2-7	ASSERRRLYKQY
TRBV29-1	TRBJ2-1	SGEGSGSYNELF
TRBV2	TRBJ2-1	ASSRQHNEQF
TRBV10-1	TRBJ2-2	ARSDGTDTGELF
TRBV25-1	TRBJ2-2	ACGGRVGELF
TRBV6-4	TRBJ2-1	TSSAHGASEPNEQF
TRBV6-1	TRBJ2-5	ASRPARVQEIRY
TRBV6-2/TRBV6-3	TRBJ2-7	ASSAEREWTYEQY
TRBV11-2	TRBJ2-3	ASSSRGVDTQY
TRBV29-1	TRBJ2-7	SVGPRLVRAGEIGKQY
TRBV4-2	TRBJ2-1	VSSCGTGGAYNEQF
TRBV6-2/TRBV6-3	TRBJ1-1	ASSINRVGNTDAF
TRBV2	TRBJ1-2	AISEYGQAPGT
TRBV6-6	TRBJ2-1	SSSYSVVQGIHNEQF
TRBV29-1	.	SAPDGGRVGEQY
TRBV12-3/TRBV12-4	TRBJ2-1	ASSLVGGLYNGQF
TRBV14	TRBJ2-7	ASSQEGAAHQY
TRBV4-2	TRBJ1-4	ANRQPHREKPF
TRBV5-4	TRBJ2-3	ASSLGGAGGHVPHTDTRY
TRBV29-1	TRBJ1-1	SVGGTHTANTEAF
TRBV6-1	TRBJ2-3	ASTEIAGGRTGTQY
TRBV29-1	TRBJ2-5	SVEPGETHY
TRBV29-1	TRBJ2-1	TVEPPREVRNEQF
TRBV7-9	TRBJ2-2	ASTRTGQNTGELF
TRBV11-2	TRBJ2-5	ASSLRLACDLSKTQY
TRBV6-6	TRBJ2-6	AISRQERGANALT
TRBV4-2	TRBJ2-1	ASSLDWTTGGEQF
TRBV12-3/TRBV12-4	TRBJ1-6	ASDRTGELNSPLH
TRBV6-6	TRBJ1-2	ASRGHDYNYGYT
TRBV10-3	TRBJ2-2	AIRGTGEIGELF
TRBV28	TRBJ2-7	ASRGTGGAYEQY
TRBV5-4	TRBJ2-5	ASSPTGERGYTQY
TRBV11-2	TRBJ2-4	PSRSGTGDNIQC
TRBV6-5	TRBJ2-1	TSNQRQGGEQF
TRBV6-1	TRBJ2-2	ASSGLAITGELF
TRBV7-9	TRBJ1-2	ASSWDRGFHGHA
TRBV5-4	TRBJ2-7	ARSLGLSKYEQY
TRBV6-2/TRBV6-3	TRBJ2-3	VSSFLGRLRGDTQY
TRBV4-1	TRBJ2-1	ASSLLPGPAGSSHNEQF
TRBV7-9	TRBJ1-2	ASSLNRESFYGYT
TRBV6-5	TRBJ2-5	ASSPDWETQN
TRBV7-9	TRBJ2-1	ASSDSLSESNEQL